Included here is one T cell receptor beta chain sequence, with context. Germline V CDR1 and CDR2: DFQATT, SNEGSKA (reference sequence). The CDR3 spans 12 residues. V lost 6 bases and J lost 6, with 15 bases in between. This sample is drawn from a study of patients and donors after allogeneic stem cell transplantation. Via MiXCR, TCRdb re-called the RT-PCR reads, giving one row per CDR3 protein. The sample includes roughly 150,000 distinct CDR3 sequences, more than 20% seen only once; the top ten take 26%. The sample comprised blood, either unsorted or a sorted T cell fraction (not recorded which). The chain joins TRBV20-1 to TRBJ2-7, with D possibly being TRBD1 (6 bases). This TCR came from a human donor who was either an allogeneic HSCT recipient or a stem cell or donor lymphocyte infusion donor (not recorded which). It is not recorded whose cells these are; they may come from a transplant donor. The CDR3 spells CSAPDRSGEQYF. In DNA form, the CDR3 reads TGCAGTGCCCCAGACAGGTCTGGCGAGCAGTACTTC.